The T cell receptor (beta chain) described here comes from a study of T-cell reconstitution after alpha-beta-depleted transplantation in children. With V trimmed by 5 bases and J by 1 base, 5 bases remained unmatched. CDR3 size: 15 residues. Germline CDR1 and CDR2: SEHNR and FQNEAQ (reference sequence). This clonotype was picked up many times. This sample's TCRbeta library carried unique molecular identifier barcodes. TCRdb re-called the PCR reads through MiXCR, storing one row per CDR3 protein. This sample has 170,000 or so distinct CDR3 sequences, with about 6.8% found just once. V and J are TRBV7-9 and TRBJ2-5, with TRBD2 matching over 9 bases. The receptor was derived from a human donor who donated a stem cell graft to a child with Wiskott-Aldrich syndrome. This specimen consisted of PBMCs from the stem cell graft donor, obtained from the stem cell graft. Here the CDR3 reads CASSPLAGVQETQYF. Written as DNA, the CDR3 is TGTGCCAGCAGCCCCTTAGCGGGAGTCCAAGAGACCCAGTACTTC.